What follows are 5 T cell receptor beta chains derived from one specimen sequenced in a study of cytomegalovirus exposure and HLA in healthy donors. The repertoire was sequenced with immunoSEQ multiplex PCR; TCRdb's copy has only in-frame clones and lacks some. The data contain 120,000 to 150,000 clones, roughly 89% of them seen just once; the ten biggest clones take up less than 5.5%. The sequenced sample consisted of PBMCs. The receptor source for this set is a man in his late teens or twenties in good health and CMV-seropositive.

J is TRBJ2-5 and V is TRBV13, with D maybe TRBD2 (6 bases). The CDR3 has 15 amino acids. CDR1 and CDR2 from the germline V gene are PRHDT and FYEKMQ (reference sequence). Trimming pared 5 bases from V and 1 base from J, leaving 14 bases between. The CDR3 DNA is TGTGCCAGCAGCCCAAGGCGGGGCGCCCAAGAGACCCAGTACTTC. It specifies CASSPRRGAQETQYF.

V usage is TRBV5-1 and J usage is TRBJ2-5, with no clear D. V was cut by 7 bases and J by 4 bases, with 8 bases left in between. CDR1 and CDR2 from the germline V gene are SGHRS and YFSETQ. The CDR3 sequence is 11 residues long. The DNA of the CDR3 is TGCGCCAGCCGAGAAAGAGAGACCCAGTACTTC. Translation: CASRERETQYF.

This clone was observed a single time. The rearrangement uses TRBV5-4 and TRBJ2-7; D may be TRBD1 (5 bases). The CDR3 spans 13 residues. V was trimmed by 4 bases and J by 3 bases, leaving 11 bases between them. CDR1 is SGHNT and CDR2 is YYREEE in the germline V gene (reference sequence). CDR3 nucleotide sequence: TGTGCCAGCAGCGTACAGGCGAGCTACGAGCAGTACTTC. This translates into CASSVQASYEQYF. The whole variable domain, filled in from reference TRBV5-4 and TRBJ2-7, reads ETGVTQSPTHLIKTRGQQVTLRCSSQSGHNTVSWYQQALGQGPQFIFQYYREEENGRGNFPPRFSGLQFPNYSSELNVNALELDDSALYLCASSVQASYEQYFGPGTRLTVT.

This sequence joins TRBV30 and TRBJ1-5; a possible D gene is TRBD1 (6 bases). Trimming removed 6 bases at V and 3 bases at J, with 12 bases between. Per germline, CDR1 GTSNPN and CDR2 SVGIG (reference sequence). The CDR3 is 13 amino acids. The DNA of the CDR3 is TGTGCCTGCAACACAGGGTTCAATCAGCCCCAGCATTTT. It specifies CACNTGFNQPQHF.

The rearrangement links TRBV11-2 to TRBJ2-7; a possible D gene is TRBD1 (6 bases). The length of the CDR3 is 14 residues. From germline, CDR1 is SGHAT and CDR2 FQNNGV. V was shortened by 1 base and J by 6 bases, with 13 bases between the two germline ends. DNA for the CDR3: TGTGCCAGCAGCTTAGTGTCGGCAGGGGTCGAGCAGTACTTC. It specifies CASSLVSAGVEQYF.